The 11 T cell receptor beta chains in this list originate from one sample, sequenced in a study of T cell responses to AZD1222 COVID-19 vaccine. Repertoires were generated with immunoSEQ multiplex PCR, while TCRdb's copy carries only in-frame clones and drops some. Of some 140,000 clones listed, about 91% are singletons. The sequencing used peripheral blood, collected on day 0 of AZD1222 vaccination. These receptors all stem from an adult in good health.

The V gene is TRBV9, the J gene TRBJ1-4; D perhaps matches TRBD1 (6 bases). Germline-derived CDR1 and CDR2 are SGDLS and YYNGEE. CDR3 size: 15 residues. Trimming took off 4 bases at V and 7 bases at J, with 17 bases between the two ends. The CDR3 here is CASSSYRQVGEKLFF. The DNA for the CDR3 is TGTGCCAGCAGCTCCTATCGACAGGTAGGTGAAAAACTGTTTTTT. Full variable domain (missing parts from reference TRBV9 and TRBJ1-4): DSGVTQTPKHLITATGQRVTLRCSPRSGDLSVYWYQQSLDQGLQFLIQYYNGEERAKGNILERFSAQQFPDLHSELNLSSLELGDSALYFCASSSYRQVGEKLFFGSGTQLSVL.

This rearrangement joins TRBV11-3 to TRBJ2-1; D might be TRBD1 (6 bases). Germline CDR1 and CDR2: SGHNT and YENEEA. The ends were cut back, 3 bases at V and 8 bases at J, with 11 bases in the middle. This CDR3 is 13 amino acids long. CDR3: CASSFNQGHEQFF. CDR3 DNA: TGTGCCAGCAGCTTTAATCAGGGGCATGAGCAGTTCTTC.

The chain employs TRBV28 and TRBJ1-1; 8 nucleotides match TRBD1. V shed 5 bases and J 8 bases; nucleotides not matched to a gene: 7. CDR1 and CDR2 (germline): MDHEN, SYDVKM. The CDR3 contains 13 residues. The CDR3 DNA reads TGTGCCAGCAGTCGAGCCGGGACAGGCGAAGCTTTCTTT. It specifies CASSRAGTGEAFF.

The chain recombines TRBV5-4 with TRBJ2-3; TRBD2 is a possible D gene (6 bases). Germline-derived CDR1 and CDR2 are SGHNT and YYREEE (reference sequence). Trimming shortened V by 3 bases and J by 3 bases, and 11 bases separated the two germline ends. The CDR3 covers 14 residues. The CDR3 region is CASSSPSETDTQYF. The CDR3, as DNA: TGTGCCAGCAGCTCGCCTAGCGAGACAGATACGCAGTATTTT.

This clone was found a few times. The chain is built from TRBV29-1 and TRBJ2-3, with TRBD1 identical over 7 bases. Per the germline V gene, CDR1 is SQVTM and CDR2 is ANQGSEA. The J segment lost 5 bases and the V segment lost 8 bases, leaving 13 bases of the junction unmatched. The CDR3 runs to 14 residues. The DNA for the CDR3 is TGCAGCACCTCACAGGGGTCCGAGGGAGATACGCAGTATTTT. This gives the protein CSTSQGSEGDTQYF.

The chain joins TRBV6-5 to TRBJ1-2, with D perhaps matching TRBD1 (6 bases). This CDR3 spans 14 amino acids. V dropped 4 bases and J dropped 2 bases, with 11 bases sitting between them. From germline, CDR1 is MNHEY and CDR2 SVGAGI. The CDR3: CASSSFTGNYGYTF. DNA of the CDR3: TGTGCCAGCAGTTCCTTCACAGGGAACTATGGCTACACCTTC.

The chain combines TRBV7-2 with TRBJ1-2; D not certain. CDR1 is SGHTA and CDR2 is FQGNSA in the germline V gene. The CDR3 loop spans 12 amino acids. V was pared by 5 bases and J by 1 base, with 5 bases between. The CDR3 here is CASSPRNYGYTF. Here the CDR3 DNA reads TGTGCCAGCAGCCCCCGTAACTATGGCTACACCTTC.

There are a few counts of this clone. This chain joins TRBV9 and TRBJ2-7; D possibly corresponds to TRBD1 (5 bases). The CDR3 runs 14 residues. V was shortened by 0 bases and J by 3 bases, with 10 bases between the two germline ends. CDR1 SGDLS and CDR2 YYNGEE come from the germline V gene. The CDR3 spells CASSVADSYYEQYF. The CDR3 nucleotides read TGTGCCAGCAGCGTAGCAGACAGCTACTACGAGCAGTACTTC.

This clone has only a few counts. The CDR3 here is CASSEAHEYPGELFF. In DNA form, the CDR3 reads TGTGCCAGCAGTGAAGCGCATGAGTACCCCGGGGAGCTGTTTTTT. The V and J genes are TRBV6-1 and TRBJ2-2; no firm D call. Germline CDR1 and CDR2: MNHNS and SASEGT. V shed 0 bases and J shed 6 bases, with 11 bases lying between them. This CDR3 is built from 15 residues.

J is TRBJ1-4 and V is TRBV6-5, with D tentatively TRBD1 (6 bases). The length of the CDR3 is 14 residues. Germline V gene sequence: CDR1 MNHEY, CDR2 SVGAGI. With 8 bases removed from V and 6 bases from J, the gap between germline ends came to 16 bases. The CDR3 sequence is CASHRDTLDEKLFF. The CDR3 region has the DNA TGTGCCAGCCACCGGGACACCCTCGATGAAAAACTGTTTTTT.

The chain carries TRBV3-1 (or the pseudogene TRBV3-2) and TRBJ2-2, with D uncertain. CDR3 length: 14 amino acids. CDR1 is LGHDT, CDR2 YNNKEL, per germline (reference sequence). Trimming pared 7 bases from V and 1 base from J, leaving 10 bases between. DNA of the CDR3: TGTGCCAGCACCCGACATGAGAACACCGGGGAGCTGTTTTTT. Protein: CASTRHENTGELFF.